The 11 T cell receptor beta chains presented below share a single source sample, sequenced in a study of cytomegalovirus exposure and HLA in healthy donors. PCR employed 60 Vbeta and 13 Jbeta primers. Clones were read by immunoSEQ multiplex PCR, and TCRdb kept only the in-frame ones, dropping some. The sample has nearly 110,000 clones; around 71% are singletons. The material sequenced was PBMCs. The source of these receptors is a boy aged 5 to 17 in good health and CMV-seronegative.

This chain joins TRBV2 and TRBJ2-7; TRBD2 matches at 7 bases. CDR1 SNHLY and CDR2 FYNNEI come from the germline V gene. Trimming at V came to 8 bases and at J to 1 base, leaving 2 bases not matched to a gene. The CDR3 totals 12 residues. CDR3 residues: CASDGGSYEQYF. In nucleotides, the CDR3 is TGTGCCAGCGACGGGGGGTCCTACGAGCAGTACTTC.

V usage is TRBV9 and J usage is TRBJ2-1; the D is unclear. The germline CDR1 and CDR2 sequences are SGDLS and YYNGEE. The CDR3 runs to 15 residues. Deletions cut 0 bases from V and 2 bases from J, with 9 bases between. CDR3 sequence reads: CASSVEQHTYNEQFF. In nucleotides, the CDR3 is TGTGCCAGCAGCGTAGAACAGCATACCTACAATGAGCAGTTCTTC.

The rearrangement links TRBV13 to TRBJ2-7; tentatively, D is TRBD1 (6 bases). Germline V lookup: CDR1 PRHDT, CDR2 FYEKMQ (reference sequence). CDR3 length equals 13 residues. Deletions cut 10 bases from V and 2 bases from J, with 15 bases between. The CDR3 DNA is TGTGCCACTCAGGGGCAGGGACCCTACGAGCAGTACTTC. This translates into CATQGQGPYEQYF.

The chain carries TRBV28 and TRBJ2-5; TRBD2 matches 8 bases. V lost 3 bases to trimming and J lost 5 bases; unmatched junction nucleotides: 8. Germline CDR1 reads MDHEN; CDR2 reads SYDVKM. The CDR3 loop spans 15 amino acids. In nucleotides, the CDR3 is TGTGCCAGCAGTTTCATCCGGGGGGGCCGGGAGACCCAGTACTTC. Its translation: CASSFIRGGRETQYF.

The V gene is TRBV5-4, the J gene TRBJ2-4; 11 nucleotides line up with TRBD1. Germline CDR1 reads SGHNT; CDR2 reads YYREEE (reference sequence). The CDR3 spans 15 residues. Trimming took 3 bases from V and 5 from J; bases not matched to a gene: 4. CDR3 nucleotides: TGTGCCAGCAGCTCTCCGGGACAGGGGGAAAACATTCAGTACTTC. As protein: CASSSPGQGENIQYF.

The V and J genes are TRBV28 and TRBJ2-5; TRBD1 aligns across 10 bases. The CDR3 spans 15 residues. V gave up 6 bases and J gave up 5 bases; unmatched junction bases: 9. The V gene's germline CDR1 is MDHEN and CDR2 SYDVKM. CDR3 sequence reads: CASSHDRGPGETQYF. The CDR3 coding sequence is TGTGCCAGCAGCCATGACAGGGGGCCCGGGGAGACCCAGTACTTC.

The V call is TRBV9, the J call TRBJ2-3, with 7 positions matching TRBD2. With 2 bases clipped from V and 2 bases from J, the junction kept 8 bases outside the gene matches. Per germline, CDR1 SGDLS and CDR2 YYNGEE. CDR3 length: 16 residues. The CDR3 here is CASSVSSGLATDTQYF. The DNA of the CDR3 is TGTGCCAGCAGCGTCAGTAGCGGGCTAGCCACAGATACGCAGTATTTT. The full variable domain, in which reference TRBV9 and TRBJ2-3 provide the parts outside the CDR3, is DSGVTQTPKHLITATGQRVTLRCSPRSGDLSVYWYQQSLDQGLQFLIQYYNGEERAKGNILERFSAQQFPDLHSELNLSSLELGDSALYFCASSVSSGLATDTQYFGPGTRLTVL.

The V call is TRBV13, the J call TRBJ1-4; no firm D call. CDR3 length: 13 residues. CDR1 is PRHDT, CDR2 FYEKMQ, per germline (reference sequence). The germline V and J ends were trimmed by 5 bases and 8 bases, with 12 bases remaining between them. The CDR3 DNA reads TGTGCCAGCAGCATCGGCGGGAAAGAAAAACTGTTTTTT. Protein: CASSIGGKEKLFF.

The J gene is TRBJ2-5, the V gene TRBV5-1, with 9 bases aligning to TRBD1. Trimming took 4 bases from V and 4 from J; bases not matched to a gene: 2. Looked up from germline, CDR1 is SGHRS and CDR2 is YFSETQ. This CDR3 region has 13 residues. For the CDR3, the DNA is TGCGCCAGCAGCCAGACAGGGGGAGAGACCCAGTACTTC. Translation gives CASSQTGGETQYF.

The CDR3 loop reads CASSLAPQGAANEKLFF. In DNA, the CDR3 is TGCGCCAGCAGCCTAGCACCGCAGGGGGCGGCTAATGAAAAACTGTTTTTT. The chain couples TRBV5-1 to TRBJ1-4; 8 nucleotides align to TRBD1. This CDR3 comprises 17 residues. Trimming took 4 bases from V and 3 from J; bases not matched to a gene: 11. The germline V gene encodes CDR1 SGHRS and CDR2 YFSETQ.

This chain connects TRBV27 to TRBJ1-2; 10 bases are a match to TRBD1. J lost 4 bases, V lost 7 bases, and 9 bases had no gene match. The CDR3 totals 15 residues. Looked up from germline, CDR1 is MNHEY and CDR2 is SMNVEV (reference sequence). CDR3 sequence (DNA): TGTGCCAGCATTCTCCCGACAGGGGGCTGCTATGGCTACACCTTC. This sequence encodes CASILPTGGCYGYTF.